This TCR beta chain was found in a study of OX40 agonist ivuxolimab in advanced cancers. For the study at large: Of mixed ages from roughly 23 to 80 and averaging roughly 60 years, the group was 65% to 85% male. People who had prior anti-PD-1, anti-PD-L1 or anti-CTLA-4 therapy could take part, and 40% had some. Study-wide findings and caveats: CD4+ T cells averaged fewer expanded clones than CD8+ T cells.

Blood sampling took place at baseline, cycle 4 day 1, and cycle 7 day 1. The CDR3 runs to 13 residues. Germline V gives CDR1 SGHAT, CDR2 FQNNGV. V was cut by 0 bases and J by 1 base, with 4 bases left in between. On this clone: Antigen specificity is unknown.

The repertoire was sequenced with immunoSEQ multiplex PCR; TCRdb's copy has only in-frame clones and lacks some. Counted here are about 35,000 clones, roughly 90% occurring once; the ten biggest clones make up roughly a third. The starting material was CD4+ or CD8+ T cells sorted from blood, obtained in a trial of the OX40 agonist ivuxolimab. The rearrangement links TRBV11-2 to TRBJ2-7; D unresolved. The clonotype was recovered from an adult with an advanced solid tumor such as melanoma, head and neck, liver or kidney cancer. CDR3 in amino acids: CASSLEESYEQYF. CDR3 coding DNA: TGTGCCAGCAGCTTAGAGGAATCCTACGAGCAGTACTTC.